This is a list of T cell receptor beta chains from one sample in a study of control samples from healthy donors and cancer patients. TCRdb's copy holds only in-frame clones and misses some; the assay was immunoSEQ multiplex PCR. The data contain about 110,000 clones, 90% of them seen just once; the ten biggest clones take up 4% to 4.5%. The sequenced sample was blood. Source of these receptors: a human donor in good health. The donor label of this sample is uncertain. CDR3s include the opening cysteine and the closing phenylalanine or tryptophan. The order of the fields is clone size, D gene, V gene, J gene, CDR3 DNA, CDR3 protein. A D gene is named only where the DNA matches it firmly. Size tells how often a clone was seen (once, few, many) or the class of an expanded clone, and some rows leave it out.

NA,NA,TRBV30,TRBJ2-3,TGTGCCTGGACAACTCTAGCTATCACAGATACGCAGTATTTT,CAWTTLAITDTQYF
NA,NA,TRBV9,TRBJ2-3,TGTGCCAGCAGCGCGGGACTTACAGATACGCAATATTTT,CASSAGLTDTQYF
NA,NA,TRBV27,TRBJ2-1,TGTGCCAGCAGTTTATCCCGACAGGCCAATGAGCAGTTCTTC,CASSLSRQANEQFF
NA,NA,TRBV6-5,TRBJ2-3,TGTGCCAGCAGTTACTCCGGGGACCTTGGGGATACGCAGTATTTT,CASSYSGDLGDTQYF
medium-sized,TRBD1,TRBV5-6,TRBJ1-2,TGTGCCAGCAGCTTACAGGGGCCGGGGAGAGATGGCTACACCTTC,CASSLQGPGRDGYTF
once,NA,TRBV11-3,TRBJ2-1,TGTGCCAGCAGCCCCCAAAGGGCGTCGGATGAGCAGTTCTTC,CASSPQRASDEQFF
NA,NA,TRBV24-1,TRBJ2-7,TGTGCCACCAGTGATTTTGCAGGGATCGAGCAGTACTTC,CATSDFAGIEQYF
NA,TRBD1,TRBV18,TRBJ1-6,TGTGCCAGCTCAGACAGGGGGCGAAGCTCCTATAATTCACCCCTCCACTTT,CASSDRGRSSYNSPLHF
NA,NA,TRBV2,TRBJ1-5,TGTGCCAGCAGTGATGGGCTGTACCACAATCAGCCCCAGCATTTT,CASSDGLYHNQPQHF
NA,TRBD1,TRBV10-1,TRBJ1-5,TGCGCCAGCAGTGAGTCGAGGGTTTGCCAGGGGGAGAACCTTAGCAATCAGCCCCAGCATTTT,CASSESRVCQGENLSNQPQHF
NA,NA,TRBV7-9,TRBJ1-2,TGTGCCAGCGGCCCTCAGAGTCGGAATGGCTACACCTTC,CASGPQSRNGYTF
NA,NA,TRBV5-4,TRBJ2-5,TGTGCCTGGTCGGGCCTTACAAATAAGCAAGAGACCCAGTACTTC,CAWSGLTNKQETQYF
once,NA,TRBV9,TRBJ2-3,TGTGCCAGCAGCCCCTGGGGGGCCGGGGATACGCAGTATTTT,CASSPWGAGDTQYF
NA,TRBD1,TRBV7-9,TRBJ2-7,TGTGCCAGCAGCGGTACCGGGACAGGCCTTTTCGAGCAGTACTTC,CASSGTGTGLFEQYF
NA,TRBD1,TRBV2,TRBJ2-4,TGTGCCAGCACCTTACAGGGCAGGGGGGCCAAAAACATTCAGTACTTC,CASTLQGRGAKNIQYF
NA,TRBD2,TRBV10-1,TRBJ2-3,TGCGCCAGCAAAACCCTCGGGACTAGCGGGGGGGACGGCACAGATACGCAGTATTTT,CASKTLGTSGGDGTDTQYF
few,NA,TRBV5-1,TRBJ1-2,TGCGCCAGCAGCTTGAGACAGCCCGGCGCCTACTATGGCTACACCTTC,CASSLRQPGAYYGYTF
NA,NA,TRBV6-5,TRBJ1-2,TGTGCCAGCAGTTACGAAGGGGGAAGCTATGGCTACACCTTC,CASSYEGGSYGYTF
NA,TRBD1,TRBV10-1,TRBJ2-3,TGCGCCAGCAGTTCAGGACAGGGGGCCACAGATACGCAGTATTTT,CASSSGQGATDTQYF
NA,TRBD1,TRBV12-3/TRBV12-4,TRBJ2-4,TGTGCCAGCAGGTCGACAGGGATCGACATTCAGTACTTC,CASRSTGIDIQYF
NA,NA,TRBV14,TRBJ2-7,TGTGCCAGCAGCCCCCAAGGGTATAACGGGATCTACGAGCAGTACTTC,CASSPQGYNGIYEQYF
NA,NA,TRBV29-1,TRBJ2-5,TGCAGCGTTGACCTGGGACGGACCCAAGAGACCCAGTACTTC,CSVDLGRTQETQYF
NA,TRBD1,TRBV9,TRBJ1-1,TGTGCCAGCAGCTCCGGACAGGGCAGTGGCGTGAACACTGAAGCTTTCTTT,CASSSGQGSGVNTEAFF
NA,TRBD1,TRBV6-1,TRBJ1-4,TGTGCCAGCAGTGACCCCGAGACAGGGGGCGAAAAACTGTTTTTT,CASSDPETGGEKLFF
NA,NA,TRBV2,TRBJ2-7,TGTGCCAGCAGGAAGGTGTCATCCAAACCCTACGAGCAGTACTTC,CASRKVSSKPYEQYF
NA,TRBD1,TRBV5-1,TRBJ1-4,TGCGCCAGCAGCATAGACAGGGGGCGGAATGAAAAACTGTTTTTT,CASSIDRGRNEKLFF
once,TRBD2,TRBV30,TRBJ2-1,TGTGCCTGCAGTCCAGGGCTAGCGGAGAATGAGCAGTTCTTC,CACSPGLAENEQFF
NA,NA,TRBV5-8,TRBJ1-1,TGTGCCAGCAGCTTGGGAGCTGAAGCTTTCTTT,CASSLGAEAFF
NA,TRBD1,TRBV27,TRBJ1-6,TGTGCCAGCAGTTTTGGGGACAGGGGAAGGTCACCCCTCCACTTT,CASSFGDRGRSPLHF
few,NA,TRBV4-2,TRBJ2-6,TGTGCCAGCAGCCAAGCGGGCGGGGCGAGCTCTGGGGCCAACGTCCTGACTTTC,CASSQAGGASSGANVLTF
NA,NA,TRBV9,TRBJ1-5,TGTGCCAGCAGCGTTATAGGGGGAGACCAGCATTTT,CASSVIGGDQHF
NA,NA,TRBV6-5,TRBJ1-3,TGTGCGACCCCCCTACTGGGCGCCGTGGAAAACACCATATATTTT,CATPLLGAVENTIYF
NA,NA,TRBV6-6,TRBJ1-3,TGTGCCAGCAGGGCAGCCTCTGGAAACACCATATATTTT,CASRAASGNTIYF
NA,NA,TRBV20-1,TRBJ1-1,TGCAGTGCTAGAGGCATGAGGGAAGCTTTCTTT,CSARGMREAFF
NA,NA,TRBV6-5,TRBJ2-7,TGTGCCAGCAGTTACGGGGAGCAGGGGTTCGAGCAGTACTTC,CASSYGEQGFEQYF
NA,TRBD1,TRBV2,TRBJ2-1,TGTGCCAGCAGTGAAGGTAACCCGGGACAGCCCTACAATGAGCAGTTCTTC,CASSEGNPGQPYNEQFF
once,NA,TRBV3-1/TRBV3-2,TRBJ2-7,TGTGCCAGCAGCCAAGGGGGCGAGCAGTACTTC,CASSQGGEQYF
NA,NA,TRBV18,TRBJ2-3,TGTGCCAGCTCCCTTTTACGGGGAGATACGCAGTATTTT,CASSLLRGDTQYF
NA,NA,TRBV7-9,TRBJ2-4,TGTGCCAGCAGCTCCCCAGGGGAGGGAAACATTCAGTACTTC,CASSSPGEGNIQYF
once,TRBD1,TRBV4-2,TRBJ2-1,TGTGCCAGCAGCCAGCCGGGACAGGGTGGTAATGAGCAGTTCTTC,CASSQPGQGGNEQFF
NA,NA,TRBV5-1,TRBJ2-1,TGCGCCAGCAGCCGCCAGGGGGACTGGGGAGGGGAGGAGCAGTTCTTC,CASSRQGDWGGEEQFF
NA,TRBD1,TRBV5-1,TRBJ1-3,TGCGCCAGCAGCTGGGGACAGGGAACGGCGGGAAACACCATATATTTT,CASSWGQGTAGNTIYF
NA,TRBD1,TRBV19,TRBJ1-5,TGTGCCAGTAGCCGCCCGGACAGGGGAGGAAATCAGCCCCAGCATTTT,CASSRPDRGGNQPQHF
NA,NA,TRBV3-1/TRBV3-2,TRBJ2-5,TGTGCCAGCAGCCGGCGGACTGACCAAGAGACCCAGTACTTC,CASSRRTDQETQYF
NA,NA,TRBV7-8,TRBJ2-1,TGTGCCAGCAGCTTACTAGGGTCGCACAATGAGCAGTTCTTC,CASSLLGSHNEQFF
NA,NA,TRBV7-8,TRBJ2-4,TGTGCCAGCAGCTTAAACCGGCTACTAGCCAAAAACATTCAGTACTTC,CASSLNRLLAKNIQYF
NA,NA,TRBV5-1,TRBJ2-3,TGCGCCAGCAGCTTCGATGAGGATACGCAGTATTTT,CASSFDEDTQYF
NA,TRBD1,TRBV7-9,TRBJ1-2,TGTGCCAGCAGCCGGGACAGGGAAGGCTACACCTTC,CASSRDREGYTF